These 15 T cell receptor beta chains came from one sample sequenced in a study of CD8 T cells in Susac syndrome. Random hexamers were used to reverse transcribe an amount of roughly 0.5 to 1 ug RNA. MiXCR was run by TCRdb on the immunoSEQ multiplex PCR reads, yielding one entry per CDR3 protein. The sample records over 65,000 distinct CDR3 sequences, roughly 91% being singletons. The sample taken for sequencing was CD4+ T cells from PBMCs. These TCRs come from a human donor with Susac syndrome.

The chain links TRBV13 to TRBJ2-2; no clear D gene. The ends were cut back, 5 bases at V and 3 bases at J, with 7 bases in the middle. This CDR3 is built from 13 residues. The germline gives CDR1 PRHDT, CDR2 FYEKMQ (reference sequence). CDR3 amino acids: CASSREYTGELFF. DNA for the CDR3: TGTGCCAGCAGCAGGGAATACACCGGGGAGCTGTTTTTT.

V is TRBV12-3 or TRBV12-4 and J is TRBJ1-5; D is unclear. The CDR3 is 11 residues long. Trimming shortened V by 5 bases and J by 11 bases, and 10 bases separated the two germline ends. CDR3 protein: CASSTSGAQHF. CDR3 bases: TGTGCCAGCAGTACCAGTGGAGCCCAGCATTTT.

The genes are TRBV6-5 and TRBJ2-3; 7 positions agree with TRBD1. The trim removed 8 bases at V and 3 bases at J, leaving 8 bases unmatched. The CDR3 covers 14 residues. Per germline, CDR1 MNHEY and CDR2 SVGAGI. CDR3 nucleotide sequence: TGTGCCAGCGGAAAACCGGGACAGACAGATACGCAGTATTTT. As protein: CASGKPGQTDTQYF.

The genes are TRBV20-1 and TRBJ2-3; TRBD1 agrees at 7 bases. CDR3 length equals 10 residues. The V gene's germline CDR1 is DFQATT and CDR2 SNEGSKA (reference sequence). J was trimmed by 13 bases and V by 4 bases; bases with no gene match: 5. The CDR3 DNA is TGCAGTGCTACGACAGGGTTCGAGTATTTT. The encoded protein is CSATTGFEYF.

This clonotype was seen a single time. The rearrangement joins TRBV29-1 to TRBJ1-3; D is uncertain. This CDR3 region has 17 residues. The germline gives CDR1 SQVTM, CDR2 ANQGSEA. Trimming removed 5 bases from V and 0 bases from J, with 20 bases in between. The CDR3 sequence is CSVSHLGGSYSGNTIYF. CDR3 nucleotide sequence: TGCAGCGTTTCCCACCTGGGAGGCTCCTACTCTGGAAACACCATATATTTT.

The chain uses TRBV4-1 and TRBJ1-2; D is ambiguous. The CDR3 sequence is 15 residues long. CDR1 is MGHRA and CDR2 is YSYEKL in the germline V gene. V was clipped by 3 bases and J by 3 bases, with 14 bases between them. CDR3 sequence: CASSHHLGPDYGYTF. DNA for the CDR3: TGCGCCAGCAGCCACCACTTGGGTCCTGACTATGGCTACACCTTC.

The chain links TRBV5-1 to TRBJ2-1; D not resolved. The length of the CDR3 is 12 residues. V was pared by 5 bases and J by 7 bases, with 10 bases between. Germline CDR1 and CDR2: SGHRS and YFSETQ. The CDR3 nucleotides read TGCGCCAGCAGTTTACAGTGGAATGAGCAGTTCTTC. Translated: CASSLQWNEQFF.

The V gene is TRBV3-1, the J gene TRBJ2-7; D is uncertain. The CDR3 contains 13 residues. The V end was cut by 11 bases, the J end by 2 bases, with 16 bases between. Germline V gene sequence: CDR1 LGHDT, CDR2 YNNKEL (reference sequence). The CDR3 DNA reads as TGTGCCTCCAGCATCCGTGGGACCTACGAGCAGTACTTC. Protein sequence: CASSIRGTYEQYF.

In its sample, this clonotype was seen a few times. The V gene is TRBV28, the J gene TRBJ2-7, with D possibly matching TRBD2 (5 bases). V was shortened by 8 bases and J by 1 base, with 9 bases between the two germline ends. The germline V gene encodes CDR1 MDHEN and CDR2 SYDVKM. CDR3 length equals 12 residues. CDR3 DNA sequence: TGTGCCAGCTTCCAGCGGTCCTACGAGCAGTACTTC. Translated, it gives CASFQRSYEQYF.

The chain links TRBV14 to TRBJ2-1; 9 positions match TRBD2. The J segment lost 5 bases and the V segment lost 4 bases, leaving 9 bases of the junction unmatched. The germline gives CDR1 SGHDN, CDR2 FVKESK. This CDR3 is built from 16 residues. The DNA of the CDR3 is TGTGCCAGCAGCCCGGGACTAGCCTTAAGAAACAATGAGCAGTTCTTC. This codes for CASSPGLALRNNEQFF.

This clonotype was seen a single time. The chain combines TRBV12-3 or TRBV12-4 with TRBJ2-2, with 7 positions matching TRBD2. CDR3 size: 19 residues. V lost 6 bases to trimming and J lost 0 bases; unmatched junction nucleotides: 16. The CDR3 region has the DNA TGTGCCAGCAGCCTTACCCCCGGGCAGCGGGGACCGAACACCGGGGAGCTGTTTTTT. Amino acids: CASSLTPGQRGPNTGELFF.

The CDR3 reads CASRGWSPAYNEQFF. The CDR3 nucleotides are TGTGCCAGCAGGGGCTGGTCCCCTGCCTACAATGAGCAGTTCTTC. The rearrangement uses TRBV28 and TRBJ2-1, with D unresolved. Per germline, CDR1 MDHEN and CDR2 SYDVKM. The CDR3 has 15 amino acids. The V gene lost 6 bases and the J gene lost 2 bases, with 14 bases spanning the gap.

The chain employs TRBV18 and TRBJ2-1; D possibly corresponds to TRBD1 (5 bases). V was shortened by 3 bases and J by 3 bases, with 9 bases between the two germline ends. The germline V gene encodes CDR1 KGHSH and CDR2 LQKENI. CDR3 length equals 14 residues. DNA of the CDR3: TGTGCCAGCTCACCCGACACAGGCTACAATGAGCAGTTCTTC. Translating gives CASSPDTGYNEQFF.

The count of this clonotype is one. This chain links TRBV3-1 with TRBJ2-5; tentatively, D is TRBD1 (6 bases). In germline, CDR1 is LGHDT, CDR2 YNNKEL (reference sequence). CDR3 length: 12 residues. V was cut by 3 bases and J by 8 bases, with 10 bases left in between. The CDR3 loop reads CASSQAGATQYF. CDR3 coding DNA: TGTGCCAGCAGCCAGGCAGGGGCAACCCAGTACTTC.

The V gene is TRBV12-3 or TRBV12-4, the J gene TRBJ1-2; TRBD1 matches at 8 bases. The CDR3 is 15 residues long. After removal of 4 bases from V and 4 bases from J, the junction contained 8 bases not matched to a gene. CDR3 region: CASSWEDRAIYGYTF. CDR3 coding DNA: TGTGCCAGCAGTTGGGAGGACAGGGCGATCTATGGCTACACCTTC.